These 17 T cell receptor beta chains were all obtained from the same sample, sequenced in a study of T-cell reconstitution after alpha-beta-depleted transplantation in children. Unique molecular identifiers tagged the TCRbeta library. MiXCR, run by TCRdb on the PCR reads, gives a single entry per CDR3 protein. In the table there are around 190,000 distinct CDR3 sequences, about 7% of which are singletons. The material sequenced was PBMCs, taken before TCRalphabeta/CD19-depleted stem cell transplant. The source is a boy younger than 10 with acute lymphoblastic leukemia, due to receive a stem cell transplant.

This clonotype was observed at least ten times. The chain is built from TRBV21-1 and TRBJ2-4; TRBD2, as called in the table, went unchecked against the DNA. TRBV21-1 is a pseudogene. The CDR3 consists of 14 residues. CDR3 amino acids: CASTPEGRKNIQYF. The CDR3 nucleotides read TGTGCCAGCACTCCGGAGGGTCGCAAAAACATTCAGTACTTC.

In this sample, this clonotype turned up many times. CDR3 nucleotide sequence: TGCGCCAGCAGCTTGGGGACTAGTAGTTTTGAGACCCAGTACTTC. Amino acids: CASSLGTSSFETQYF. The gene calls are TRBV5-1 and TRBJ2-5, with 7 bases that match TRBD2. J was trimmed by 5 bases and V by 0 bases; bases with no gene match: 7. Germline CDR1 is SGHRS and CDR2 is YFSETQ. The CDR3 length is 15 residues.

This clonotype was seen ten or more times. V usage is TRBV12-3 or TRBV12-4 and J usage is TRBJ1-2, with unresolved D. V was clipped by 7 bases and J by 6 bases, with 24 bases between them. The CDR3 length is 16 residues. The CDR3 here is CASTRRGGALRNGYTF. Written as DNA, the CDR3 is TGTGCCAGCACCCGGCGTGGAGGTGCTCTTCGTAATGGCTACACCTTC.

This clonotype was picked up many times. The chain employs TRBV25-1 and TRBJ2-4, with D possibly being TRBD2 (5 bases). There are 19 residues in the CDR3. Germline CDR1 is MGHDK and CDR2 is SYGVNS. Trimming shortened V by 1 base and J by 2 bases, and 21 bases separated the two germline ends. CDR3 nucleotides: TGTGCCAGCAGTGAATCCAGGACTGGTTCCCCTCTAACCAAAAACATTCAGTACTTC. Protein product: CASSESRTGSPLTKNIQYF.

This clonotype was seen more than once but under ten times. The chain couples TRBV7-8 to TRBJ2-1; 7 bases fit TRBD2. This CDR3 spans 15 amino acids. Germline lookup yields CDR1 SGHVS and CDR2 FQNEAQ. J gave up 6 bases and V 2 bases, and 7 bases lay outside the gene matches. The CDR3 sequence: CASSLPRGVSNEQFF. The CDR3 bases are TGTGCCAGCAGCTTACCCCGGGGGGTGTCCAATGAGCAGTTCTTC.

This clonotype has at least ten counts. The chain is built from TRBV2 and TRBJ2-2; D is unclear. This CDR3 contains 13 residues. Between the trimmed V and J ends, which lost 5 bases and 6 bases, there was a span of 10 bases. From germline, CDR1 is SNHLY and CDR2 FYNNEI. This CDR3 reads CASSRSKAGELFF. CDR3 in DNA: TGTGCCAGCAGTAGATCCAAGGCCGGGGAGCTGTTTTTT.

This clonotype has a handful of counts. The chain links TRBV28 to TRBJ1-6; 11 bases are a match to TRBD1. V lost 4 bases, J lost 9 bases, and 17 bases stayed unmatched. Germline V gene lookup returns CDR1 MDHEN and CDR2 SYDVKM. The CDR3 extends over 19 amino acids. DNA of the CDR3: TGTGCCAGCAGTTCTAGCCGGGACAGGGGGACAATTCTCGCTTCACCCCTCCACTTT. It translates to CASSSSRDRGTILASPLHF.

This clonotype was observed at least ten times. This chain links TRBV28 with TRBJ1-4; a weak D match, TRBD1 (6 bases). The CDR3 consists of 13 residues. Germline values: CDR1 MDHEN, CDR2 SYDVKM. Between the trimmed V and J ends, which lost 4 bases and 6 bases, there was a span of 9 bases. The CDR3 sequence: CASSSNRDEKLFF. The CDR3 nucleotides read TGTGCCAGCAGTTCAAACAGGGATGAAAAACTGTTTTTT.

This clonotype was observed at least ten times. This chain joins TRBV4-3 and TRBJ1-4; D perhaps matches TRBD1 (5 bases). CDR3 length: 16 amino acids. Trimming shortened V by 0 bases and J by 8 bases, and 16 bases separated the two germline ends. Germline loops: CDR1 LGHNA, CDR2 YSLEER. The DNA of the CDR3 is TGCGCCAGCAGCCAAGAGGATAGGGTGGGACGGGAAAAACTGTTTTTT. Translated, it gives CASSQEDRVGREKLFF.

This clonotype was observed at least ten times. The chain has TRBV5-1 and TRBJ2-2, with a tentative D call TRBD2 (6 bases). Germline CDR1 SGHRS, CDR2 YFSETQ. There are 16 residues in the CDR3. Trimming cost V 4 bases and J 2 bases, with 15 bases left between them. The CDR3 nucleotides read TGCGCCAGCAGCCATAGAGGACTACCTAACACCGGGGAGCTGTTTTTT. This translates into CASSHRGLPNTGELFF.

There are many counts of this clonotype. The CDR3: CASSPGVGRAMNTEAFF. The CDR3 DNA follows: TGTGCCAGCTCACCGGGGGTCGGAAGGGCCATGAACACTGAAGCTTTCTTT. This chain uses TRBV18 with TRBJ1-1; D is perhaps TRBD1 (5 bases). V dropped 3 bases and J dropped 0 bases, with 17 bases sitting between them. CDR3 length equals 17 residues. Germline assignment: CDR1 KGHSH and CDR2 LQKENI.

This clonotype was seen repeatedly, ten times or more. This chain links TRBV20-1 with TRBJ2-5; D gene unclear. CDR3 length equals 15 residues. With 3 bases removed from V and 2 bases from J, the gap between germline ends came to 16 bases. CDR1 DFQATT and CDR2 SNEGSKA come from the germline V gene (reference sequence). CDR3 sequence reads: CSASPLSSTQETQYF. In DNA, the CDR3 is TGCAGTGCTAGTCCGCTAAGCTCTACACAAGAGACCCAGTACTTC.

This clonotype was counted many times. This rearrangement joins TRBV20-1 to TRBJ2-3; D might be TRBD2 (6 bases). This CDR3 has 14 residues. The germline V gene has CDR1 DFQATT and CDR2 SNEGSKA (reference sequence). V was trimmed by 2 bases and J by 1 base, leaving 10 bases between them. The CDR3 loop reads CSARTSFGTDTQYF. The CDR3 coding sequence is TGCAGTGCTAGAACTAGCTTCGGCACAGATACGCAGTATTTT.

Ten or more counts support this clonotype. This sequence joins TRBV6-2 or TRBV6-3 and TRBJ2-1; 7 bases are a match to TRBD2. The CDR3 spans 14 residues. Germline V gene data show CDR1 as MNHEY and CDR2 as SVGEGT. J gave up 2 bases and V 7 bases, and 5 bases lay outside the gene matches. The CDR3 sequence is CASTPRGAYNEQFF. The CDR3 DNA reads TGTGCCAGCACCCCCCGGGGGGCCTACAATGAGCAGTTCTTC.

This clonotype was seen only a few times. The gene calls are TRBV27 and TRBJ2-7, with D uncertain. V lost 9 bases and J lost 4, with 22 bases in between. Germline V CDR1 and CDR2: MNHEY, SMNVEV (reference sequence). This CDR3 has 15 amino acids. The CDR3 DNA reads as TGTGCCAGTTCCCCCCCCGGCACCACCGTATACGAGCAGTACTTC. Protein sequence: CASSPPGTTVYEQYF.

A few counts support this clonotype. V usage is TRBV20-1 and J usage is TRBJ2-7; TRBD1 matches 9 bases. J gave up 7 bases and V 1 base, and 8 bases lay outside the gene matches. CDR1 and CDR2 (germline): DFQATT, SNEGSKA (reference sequence). CDR3 length equals 14 residues. The CDR3 sequence: CSARARDRVSEQYF. The CDR3 coding sequence is TGCAGTGCTAGAGCTCGGGACAGGGTATCGGAGCAGTACTTC.

This clonotype was detected only a few times. The rearrangement links TRBV7-2 to TRBJ1-1; 10 bases map to TRBD1. The germline V gene has CDR1 SGHTA and CDR2 FQGNSA. There are 17 residues in the CDR3. Unmatched junction bases numbered 12, after V lost 5 bases and J lost 3 bases. The CDR3 protein is CASSTTSDRGRYTEAFF. In nucleotides, the CDR3 is TGTGCCAGCAGCACGACCAGCGACAGGGGGCGGTACACTGAAGCTTTCTTT.